Presented here are 4 T cell receptor beta chains from one specimen sequenced in a study of blood T cell repertoires in COVID-19. The data were produced by immunoSEQ multiplex PCR, yet TCRdb's version contains in-frame clones alone and is incomplete. The repertoire consists of some 180,000 clones, with 82% occurring once and the leading ten covering about 8%. Specimen: peripheral blood. The receptors were sampled from a woman in her sixties with COVID-19, enrolled during active disease.

Only a few counts were recorded for this clone. The chain carries TRBV18 and TRBJ2-2, with 11 bases fitting TRBD1. This CDR3 contains 15 residues. Germline V gene data show CDR1 as KGHSH and CDR2 as LQKENI. V lost 3 bases and J lost 4; bases outside the gene matches: 1. The CDR3, as DNA: TGTGCCAGCTCACCCGGGACAGGGGGCACCGGGGAGCTGTTTTTT. Translating gives CASSPGTGGTGELFF.

This rearrangement joins TRBV2 to TRBJ1-2, with a weak D call TRBD1 (6 bases). Trimming took off 6 bases at V and 6 bases at J, with 17 bases between the two ends. CDR3 length equals 14 residues. CDR1 and CDR2 (germline): SNHLY, FYNNEI. For the CDR3, the DNA is TGTGCCAGCAGCGCTCCAACAGGGCCCCATGGCTACACCTTC. Its translation is CASSAPTGPHGYTF.

The chain couples TRBV29-1 to TRBJ2-1, with unresolved D. The V end was cut by 2 bases, the J end by 5 bases, with 16 bases between. The CDR3 loop spans 15 amino acids. CDR1 and CDR2 from the germline V gene are SQVTM and ANQGSEA. CDR3 DNA sequence: TGCAGCGTTGAATCTCCCACGGGTACGCACAATGAGCAGTTCTTC. This encodes CSVESPTGTHNEQFF.

The chain is built from TRBV28 and TRBJ1-2, with D tentatively TRBD1 (5 bases). Germline lookup yields CDR1 MDHEN and CDR2 SYDVKM. There are 15 residues in the CDR3. Trimming cost V 5 bases and J 8 bases, with 21 bases left between them. CDR3 protein: CASSMTPGGAGGYTF. The CDR3 DNA sequence: TGTGCCAGCAGTATGACCCCCGGAGGGGCGGGCGGCTACACCTTC.